These T cell receptor beta chains were read from a single sample in a study of identical twins. TCRdb processed the 5' RACE reads anew with MiXCR; each CDR3 protein has one entry. This sample has 1.5 million or so distinct CDR3 sequences, with under 35% found just once. Sequenced: cord blood. The receptors come from a newborn girl in good health. Each CDR3 is given with its conserved first and last residue. A D gene is named only where the DNA matches it firmly. Clone size is not always given. Where it is, it says once, few, many or a class for expanded clones.

v_gene: TRBV7-8; j_gene: TRBJ2-1; d_gene: NA; abundance: NA; CDR3aa: CASSPSKTGSSSYNEQFF; CDR3nt: TGTGCCAGCAGCCCCTCCAAGACGGGCTCCAGCTCCTACAATGAGCAGTTCTTC
v_gene: TRBV20-1; j_gene: TRBJ1-5; d_gene: NA; abundance: NA; CDR3aa: CSARKGVPMQPQHF; CDR3nt: TGCAGTGCTAGAAAGGGTGTACCTATGCAGCCCCAGCATTTT
v_gene: TRBV3-1; j_gene: TRBJ2-3; d_gene: NA; abundance: NA; CDR3aa: CASSQVGGTVEDTQYF; CDR3nt: TGTGCCAGCAGCCAAGTCGGCGGTACAGTCGAAGATACGCAGTATTTT
v_gene: TRBV21-1; j_gene: TRBJ2-3; d_gene: NA; abundance: NA; CDR3aa: CASSKVEGGAFTGTDTQYF; CDR3nt: TGTGCCAGCAGCAAAGTCGAGGGGGGCGCATTTACAGGCACAGATACGCAGTATTTT
v_gene: TRBV12-3/TRBV12-4; j_gene: TRBJ1-2; d_gene: NA; abundance: few; CDR3aa: CASSSRAENGYTF; CDR3nt: TGTGCCAGCAGTTCGAGGGCGGAGAATGGCTACACCTTC
v_gene: TRBV10-3; j_gene: TRBJ1-2; d_gene: TRBD1; abundance: NA; CDR3aa: CAISGTGCHWNGYTF; CDR3nt: TGTGCCATCAGTGGGACAGGGTGCCACTGGAATGGCTACACCTTC
v_gene: TRBV5-1; j_gene: TRBJ2-5; d_gene: NA; abundance: once; CDR3aa: CASSLKGGGFNEQYF; CDR3nt: TGCGCCAGCAGCTTGAAGGGGGGGGGTTTTAATGAGCAGTACTTC
v_gene: TRBV11-3; j_gene: TRBJ1-5; d_gene: NA; abundance: NA; CDR3aa: CASSFGEVSNQPQHF; CDR3nt: TGTGCCAGCAGCTTCGGAGAGGTCAGCAATCAGCCCCAGCATTTT
v_gene: TRBV12-3/TRBV12-4; j_gene: TRBJ2-7; d_gene: TRBD2; abundance: NA; CDR3aa: CASTKRLAGEQYF; CDR3nt: TGTGCCAGCACCAAACGACTAGCGGGCGAGCAGTACTTC
v_gene: TRBV3-1; j_gene: TRBJ1-2; d_gene: NA; abundance: few; CDR3aa: CASSPRGSSYGYTF; CDR3nt: TGTGCCAGCAGCCCCCGAGGCTCGAGCTATGGCTACACCTTC
v_gene: TRBV5-1; j_gene: TRBJ2-5; d_gene: TRBD2; abundance: NA; CDR3aa: CASSAGTSGAKNEQYF; CDR3nt: TGCGCCAGCAGCGCCGGGACTAGCGGGGCCAAAAATGAGCAGTACTTC
v_gene: TRBV29-1; j_gene: TRBJ2-5; d_gene: TRBD2; abundance: NA; CDR3aa: CSVDWTSGETQYF; CDR3nt: TGCAGCGTAGACTGGACTAGCGGAGAGACCCAGTACTTC
v_gene: TRBV20-1; j_gene: TRBJ2-7; d_gene: NA; abundance: NA; CDR3aa: CSAARSNEQYF; CDR3nt: TGCAGTGCTGCTAGATCCAATGAGCAGTACTTC
v_gene: TRBV7-2; j_gene: TRBJ1-4; d_gene: NA; abundance: many; CDR3aa: CASSLRRGEKLFF; CDR3nt: TGTGCCAGCAGTTTGAGGAGGGGTGAAAAACTGTTTTTT
v_gene: TRBV5-6; j_gene: TRBJ1-5; d_gene: NA; abundance: NA; CDR3aa: CASTQQLGNQPQHF; CDR3nt: TGTGCCAGCACCCAACAGCTGGGAAATCAGCCCCAGCATTTT
v_gene: TRBV11-1; j_gene: TRBJ2-1; d_gene: NA; abundance: NA; CDR3aa: CASTRTPNNEQFF; CDR3nt: TGTGCCAGCACCCGTACCCCAAACAATGAGCAGTTCTTC
v_gene: TRBV7-9; j_gene: TRBJ2-1; d_gene: TRBD2; abundance: NA; CDR3aa: CASSSIGLAGGPPYNEQFF; CDR3nt: TGTGCCAGCAGCTCCATCGGACTAGCGGGAGGGCCGCCCTACAATGAGCAGTTCTTC
v_gene: TRBV5-6; j_gene: TRBJ2-5; d_gene: NA; abundance: few; CDR3aa: CASSRMGGQETQYF; CDR3nt: TGTGCCAGCAGCAGGATGGGAGGCCAAGAGACCCAGTACTTC
v_gene: TRBV27; j_gene: TRBJ2-7; d_gene: TRBD2; abundance: NA; CDR3aa: CASSPGPIAGGTIEQYF; CDR3nt: TGTGCCAGCAGTCCAGGGCCAATAGCGGGAGGAACTATCGAGCAGTACTTC
v_gene: TRBV7-9; j_gene: TRBJ1-4; d_gene: NA; abundance: few; CDR3aa: CASSLLSHRGGTNEKLFF; CDR3nt: TGTGCCAGCAGCCTCCTTTCCCACCGAGGGGGGACTAATGAAAAACTGTTTTTT
v_gene: TRBV5-6; j_gene: TRBJ1-2; d_gene: NA; abundance: many; CDR3aa: CASSLALYGYTF; CDR3nt: TGTGCCAGCAGCTTGGCTCTGTATGGCTACACCTTC
v_gene: TRBV28; j_gene: TRBJ2-2; d_gene: NA; abundance: once; CDR3aa: CASDPGPTNTGELFF; CDR3nt: TGTGCCAGTGATCCGGGACCTACGAACACCGGGGAGCTGTTTTTT
v_gene: TRBV15; j_gene: TRBJ1-1; d_gene: NA; abundance: NA; CDR3aa: CATSRVSGVMNTEAFF; CDR3nt: TGTGCCACCAGCAGAGTTTCTGGGGTGATGAACACTGAAGCTTTCTTT
v_gene: TRBV5-1; j_gene: TRBJ2-3; d_gene: TRBD2; abundance: NA; CDR3aa: CASSLVFSGGSTDTQYF; CDR3nt: TGCGCCAGCAGCTTGGTTTTCAGCGGGGGGTCCACAGATACGCAGTATTTT
v_gene: TRBV20-1; j_gene: TRBJ2-3; d_gene: TRBD2; abundance: NA; CDR3aa: CSASRLAGDPDTQYF; CDR3nt: TGCAGTGCTTCCCGACTAGCGGGAGACCCAGATACGCAGTATTTT
v_gene: TRBV24-1; j_gene: TRBJ2-1; d_gene: TRBD2; abundance: NA; CDR3aa: CATASRAGVNYNEQFF; CDR3nt: TGTGCCACCGCCTCCCGAGCGGGAGTTAATTACAATGAGCAGTTCTTC
v_gene: TRBV20-1; j_gene: TRBJ2-6; d_gene: NA; abundance: few; CDR3aa: CSAQPGTSGANVLTF; CDR3nt: TGCAGTGCTCAGCCCGGGACCTCTGGGGCCAACGTCCTGACTTTC
v_gene: TRBV20-1; j_gene: TRBJ2-7; d_gene: NA; abundance: NA; CDR3aa: CSARDLDFSYEQYF; CDR3nt: TGCAGTGCTAGAGATTTGGACTTCTCCTACGAGCAGTACTTC
v_gene: TRBV6-5; j_gene: TRBJ1-2; d_gene: NA; abundance: NA; CDR3aa: CASSYSIQSNYGYTF; CDR3nt: TGTGCCAGCAGTTACTCAATCCAGTCTAACTATGGCTACACCTTC
v_gene: TRBV27; j_gene: TRBJ2-3; d_gene: NA; abundance: few; CDR3aa: CASSAWGTDTQYF; CDR3nt: TGTGCCAGCAGTGCTTGGGGCACAGATACGCAGTATTTT
v_gene: TRBV5-6; j_gene: TRBJ1-5; d_gene: TRBD1; abundance: NA; CDR3aa: CASSLYRGGLNQPQHF; CDR3nt: TGTGCCAGCAGCTTGTACCGAGGGGGCTTGAATCAGCCCCAGCATTTT
v_gene: TRBV2; j_gene: TRBJ2-4; d_gene: NA; abundance: few; CDR3aa: CASSEGRGTDIQYF; CDR3nt: TGTGCCAGCAGTGAAGGTCGCGGGACGGACATTCAGTACTTC
v_gene: TRBV5-1; j_gene: TRBJ2-3; d_gene: TRBD2; abundance: NA; CDR3aa: CASSPDIAGGTDTQYF; CDR3nt: TGCGCCAGCAGCCCTGACATAGCGGGGGGAACAGATACGCAGTATTTT
v_gene: TRBV20-1; j_gene: TRBJ2-2; d_gene: TRBD2; abundance: NA; CDR3aa: CSARGAGENTGELFF; CDR3nt: TGCAGTGCTAGAGGAGCGGGGGAGAACACCGGGGAGCTGTTTTTT
v_gene: TRBV7-2; j_gene: TRBJ2-3; d_gene: TRBD2; abundance: NA; CDR3aa: CASSLKRSSGDTQYF; CDR3nt: TGTGCCAGCAGCTTAAAGCGGTCTAGCGGGGATACGCAGTATTTT
v_gene: TRBV7-2; j_gene: TRBJ2-1; d_gene: TRBD2; abundance: few; CDR3aa: CASSLGQLAGGLYNEQFF; CDR3nt: TGTGCCAGCAGCTTAGGTCAACTAGCGGGGGGGCTCTACAATGAGCAGTTCTTC
v_gene: TRBV13; j_gene: TRBJ2-7; d_gene: NA; abundance: many; CDR3aa: CASSLGVASEQYF; CDR3nt: TGTGCCAGCAGCTTAGGGGTAGCTTCCGAGCAGTACTTC
v_gene: TRBV20-1; j_gene: TRBJ2-1; d_gene: NA; abundance: many; CDR3aa: CSARGQGGLVINEQFF; CDR3nt: TGCAGTGCTAGAGGCCAGGGGGGACTAGTCATAAATGAGCAGTTCTTC
v_gene: TRBV6-5; j_gene: TRBJ2-3; d_gene: TRBD2; abundance: NA; CDR3aa: CASRPRLAGFTDTQYF; CDR3nt: TGTGCCAGCAGACCTCGGCTAGCGGGATTCACAGATACGCAGTATTTT
v_gene: TRBV16; j_gene: TRBJ2-1; d_gene: TRBD2; abundance: NA; CDR3aa: CASSQRLALYNEQFF; CDR3nt: TGTGCCAGCAGCCAGAGACTAGCGCTATACAATGAGCAGTTCTTC
v_gene: TRBV3-1; j_gene: TRBJ2-3; d_gene: NA; abundance: NA; CDR3aa: CASSQDWTYTDTQYF; CDR3nt: TGTGCCAGCAGCCAAGACTGGACCTACACAGATACGCAGTATTTT
v_gene: TRBV28; j_gene: TRBJ1-2; d_gene: NA; abundance: few; CDR3aa: CASSLRPGQGEQYTF; CDR3nt: TGTGCCAGCAGTTTAAGGCCAGGGCAGGGAGAACAATACACCTTC
v_gene: TRBV18; j_gene: TRBJ2-7; d_gene: NA; abundance: NA; CDR3aa: CASSPSEGAYEQYF; CDR3nt: TGTGCCAGCTCACCTTCGGAGGGGGCTTACGAGCAGTACTTC
v_gene: TRBV18; j_gene: TRBJ2-4; d_gene: TRBD1; abundance: many; CDR3aa: CASSPQGAAKNIQYF; CDR3nt: TGTGCCAGCTCACCACAGGGGGCGGCCAAAAACATTCAGTACTTC